This TCR beta chain was retrieved from a study of a mutant IDH1 vaccine in newly diagnosed glioma. Study-level information: The treated group averaged about 41 years old and was roughly 60% male, approximately 38% female.

On this clone itself: What it binds is not known.

Time point: week 35, safety follow-up. Each dose of the vaccine consisted of 300 ug of mutant IDH1 20-mer peptide, with topical imiquimod. CDR3 length equals 12 residues. Per the germline V gene, CDR1 is LGHNT and CDR2 is FRNRAP. V dropped 10 bases and J dropped 9; count of bases not matched to a gene: 7. Assay: immunoSEQ multiplex PCR; the TCRdb copy retains only in-frame clones and omits some. The repertoire consists of around 31,000 clones, with roughly three quarters occurring once and the leading ten covering approximately 10%. The specimen was PBMCs, collected from a glioma patient whose treatment included an IDH1 peptide vaccine. This chain connects TRBV12-5 to TRBJ2-1; 9 bases line up with TRBD1. The TCR was taken from a woman aged 40 to 50 with glioma. CDR3 loop: CATGQGSGEQFF. The CDR3, as DNA: TGTGCTACCGGACAGGGGAGCGGTGAGCAGTTCTTC.